This T cell receptor beta chain was captured by sequencing in a study of T cells after yellow fever vaccination. This clonotype was seen more than once but under ten times. The antigen is unknown. Study outcomes and limitations: It was a small share of clonotypes that appeared in both CD4 and CD8 compartments. A large majority of primary-vaccination clones showed up again after the booster (just under 97% CD4, 75% to 90% CD8).

TCRdb passed the 5' RACE reads through MiXCR, listing each CDR3 protein once. The sample lists some 340,000 distinct CDR3 sequences, 4.1% seen once, with approximately 23% in the top ten. The starting material was PBMCs, obtained 5 days after the yellow fever booster vaccination. The TCR comes from a man in his late teens or twenties who received the YFV17D yellow fever vaccine.

The CDR3 nucleotides are TGTGCCAGCAGCGTCGAGGGACGGGGCGGGGAGACCCAGTACTTC. This codes for CASSVEGRGGETQYF. This chain joins TRBV9 and TRBJ2-5, with D tentatively TRBD1 or TRBD2 (5 bases each). Germline V lookup: CDR1 SGDLS, CDR2 YYNGEE. V was pared by 2 bases and J by 5 bases, with 16 bases between. The CDR3 sequence is 15 residues long.